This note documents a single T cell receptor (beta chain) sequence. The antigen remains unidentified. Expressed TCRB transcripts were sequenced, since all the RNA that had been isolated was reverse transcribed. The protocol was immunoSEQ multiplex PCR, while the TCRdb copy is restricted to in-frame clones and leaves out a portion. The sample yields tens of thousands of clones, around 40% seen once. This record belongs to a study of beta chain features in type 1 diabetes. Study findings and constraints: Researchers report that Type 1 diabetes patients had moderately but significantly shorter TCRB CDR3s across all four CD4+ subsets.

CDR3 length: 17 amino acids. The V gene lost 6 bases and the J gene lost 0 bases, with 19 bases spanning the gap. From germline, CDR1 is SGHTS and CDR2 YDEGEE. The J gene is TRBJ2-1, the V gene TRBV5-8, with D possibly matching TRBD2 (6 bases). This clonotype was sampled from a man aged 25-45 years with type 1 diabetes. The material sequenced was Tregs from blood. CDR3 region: CASIQRGATVSYNEQFF. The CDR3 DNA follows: TGTGCCAGCATCCAACGCGGGGCAACAGTCTCCTACAATGAGCAGTTCTTC.